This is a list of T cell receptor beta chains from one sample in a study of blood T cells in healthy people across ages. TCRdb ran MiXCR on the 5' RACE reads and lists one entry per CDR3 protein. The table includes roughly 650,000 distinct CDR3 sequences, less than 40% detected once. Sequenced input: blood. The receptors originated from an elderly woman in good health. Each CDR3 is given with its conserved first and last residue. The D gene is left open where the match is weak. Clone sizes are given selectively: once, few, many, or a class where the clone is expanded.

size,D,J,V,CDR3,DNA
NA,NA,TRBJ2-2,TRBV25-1,CASSLGYPGELFF,TGTGCCAGCAGTTTGGGATACCCCGGGGAGCTGTTTTTT
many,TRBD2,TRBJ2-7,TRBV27,CASKGRRGGHPYEQYF,TGTGCCAGCAAGGGTCGGCGGGGGGGCCACCCCTACGAGCAGTACTTC
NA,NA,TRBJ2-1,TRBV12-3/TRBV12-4,CASRGLGYNEQFF,TGTGCCAGCAGAGGGCTGGGGTACAATGAGCAGTTCTTC
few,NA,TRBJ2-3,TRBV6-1,CASSEAGDPYTQYF,TGTGCCAGCAGTGAAGCGGGGGACCCTTATACGCAGTATTTT
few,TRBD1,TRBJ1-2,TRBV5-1,CASSLDGQGAGGYTF,TGCGCCAGCAGCTTGGACGGACAGGGGGCAGGTGGCTACACCTTC
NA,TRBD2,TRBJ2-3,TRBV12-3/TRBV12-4,CASSGRGWPGDTQYF,TGTGCCAGTAGCGGGAGGGGATGGCCAGGGGATACGCAGTATTTT
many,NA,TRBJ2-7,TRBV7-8,CASSLALIETYEQYF,TGTGCCAGCAGCTTAGCACTGATAGAGACCTACGAGCAGTACTTC
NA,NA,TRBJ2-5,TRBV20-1,CSARKGHQGETQYF,TGCAGTGCTAGGAAGGGCCACCAAGGGGAGACCCAGTACTTC
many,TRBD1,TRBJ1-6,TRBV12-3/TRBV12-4,CASSPRTGGYSPLHF,TGTGCCAGCAGTCCACGGACAGGGGGCTACTCACCCCTCCACTTT
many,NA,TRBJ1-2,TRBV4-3,CASSLEASTLNYGYTF,TGCGCCAGCAGCCTTGAGGCCTCGACATTGAACTATGGCTACACCTTC
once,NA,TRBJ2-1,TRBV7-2,CANSLAAGFSYNEQFF,TGTGCCAACAGCTTAGCGGCCGGCTTCTCCTACAATGAGCAGTTCTTC
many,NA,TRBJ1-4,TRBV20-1,CSATRTGNEKLFF,TGCAGTGCTACCAGGACGGGGAATGAAAAACTGTTTTTT
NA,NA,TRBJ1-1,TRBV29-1,CSVDPSAVEGAFF,TGCAGCGTTGATCCGTCGGCAGTTGAGGGGGCTTTCTTT
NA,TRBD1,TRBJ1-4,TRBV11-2,CASSPGTEGNEKLFF,TGTGCCAGCAGCCCTGGGACAGAGGGTAATGAAAAACTGTTTTTT
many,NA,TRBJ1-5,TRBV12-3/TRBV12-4,CASSPTGSNQPQHF,TGTGCCAGCAGCCCCACAGGGAGCAATCAGCCCCAGCATTTT
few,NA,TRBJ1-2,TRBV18,CASSPEERVSDGYTF,TGTGCCAGCTCACCTGAGGAGAGAGTATCAGATGGCTACACCTTC
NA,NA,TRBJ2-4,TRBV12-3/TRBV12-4,CASRGDIAKNIQYF,TGTGCCAGCAGGGGGGATATAGCCAAAAACATTCAGTACTTC
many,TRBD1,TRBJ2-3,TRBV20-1,CSAGGGQVADTQYF,TGCAGTGCTGGAGGGGGACAGGTGGCAGATACGCAGTATTTT
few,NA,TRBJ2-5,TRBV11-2,CASCLIRGRGTQYF,TGTGCCAGCTGCTTAATACGGGGACGAGGGACCCAGTACTTC
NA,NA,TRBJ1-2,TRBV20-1,CSAYRDFEGGYTF,TGCAGTGCTTACCGGGACTTCGAGGGTGGCTACACCTTC
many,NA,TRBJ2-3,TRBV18,CASSPSGSSTDTQYF,TGTGCCAGCTCACCATCGGGGTCTAGCACAGATACGCAGTATTTT
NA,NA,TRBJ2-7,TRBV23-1,CASSQYTQDTLYEQYF,TGCGCCAGCAGTCAATATACACAGGATACACTTTACGAGCAGTACTTC
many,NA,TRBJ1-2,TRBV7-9,CASSRTTGPSNYGYTF,TGTGCCAGCAGCCGGACGACAGGCCCCTCTAACTATGGCTACACCTTC
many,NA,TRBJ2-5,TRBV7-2,CASSFFREETQYF,TGTGCCAGCAGCTTTTTCAGGGAAGAGACCCAGTACTTC
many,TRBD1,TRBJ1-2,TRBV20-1,CSAGDRSYGYTF,TGCAGTGCTGGGGACAGGAGTTATGGCTACACCTTC
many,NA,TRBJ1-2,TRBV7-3,CASSLSPGDYGYTF,TGTGCCAGCAGCTTATCTCCAGGGGACTATGGCTACACCTTC
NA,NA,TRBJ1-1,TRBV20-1,CSASRGRGAQGDTEAFF,TGCAGTGCTAGTAGGGGGAGAGGGGCCCAGGGAGACACTGAAGCTTTCTTT
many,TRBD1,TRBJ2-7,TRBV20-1,CSAGTGDYEQYF,TGCAGCGCCGGGACAGGGGACTACGAGCAGTACTTC
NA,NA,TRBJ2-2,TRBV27,CASSLMTANTGELFF,TGTGCCAGCAGTTTAATGACAGCGAACACCGGGGAGCTGTTTTTT
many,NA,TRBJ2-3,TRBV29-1,CSVEDGGDTQYF,TGCAGCGTTGAAGATGGAGGAGATACGCAGTATTTT
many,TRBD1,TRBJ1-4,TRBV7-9,CASSLRPSGTANEKLFF,TGTGCCAGCAGCCTTAGACCCTCCGGGACAGCGAATGAAAAACTGTTTTTT
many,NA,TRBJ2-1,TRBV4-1,CASSQVFVGAYNEQFF,TGCGCCAGCAGCCAAGTCTTTGTCGGAGCCTACAATGAGCAGTTCTTC
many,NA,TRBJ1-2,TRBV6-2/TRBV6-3,CASRSDSLEGYTF,TGTGCCAGCAGATCCGACAGTTTGGAGGGCTACACCTTC
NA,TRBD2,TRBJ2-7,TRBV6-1,CASSGTSGRRGEQYF,TGTGCCAGCAGCGGGACTAGCGGGAGACGCGGTGAGCAGTACTTC
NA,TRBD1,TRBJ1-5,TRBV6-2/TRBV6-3,CASSGQGVMGNQPQHF,TGTGCCAGCAGCGGACAGGGGGTGATGGGCAATCAGCCCCAGCATTTT
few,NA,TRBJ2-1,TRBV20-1,CSARSGIWSYNEQFF,TGCAGTGCCAGGTCAGGGATATGGTCCTACAATGAGCAGTTCTTC
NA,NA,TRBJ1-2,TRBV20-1,CSASSGQGINYGYTF,NA
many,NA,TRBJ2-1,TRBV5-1,CASSLTSPMGPNNEQFF,TGCGCCAGCAGCTTGACCAGCCCAATGGGACCCAACAATGAGCAGTTCTTC
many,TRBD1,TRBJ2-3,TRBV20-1,CSAATGGTDTQYF,TGCAGTGCTGCGACAGGGGGCACAGATACGCAGTATTTT
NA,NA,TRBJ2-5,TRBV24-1,CATSDLKGLGHQETQYF,TGTGCCACCAGTGATTTAAAGGGTTTGGGGCACCAAGAGACCCAGTACTTC
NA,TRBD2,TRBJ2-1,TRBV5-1,CASSPGTGGGAGNEQFF,TGCGCCAGCAGCCCCGGGACTGGCGGGGGGGCGGGCAATGAGCAGTTCTTC
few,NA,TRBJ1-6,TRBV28,CASSLIGQRSYNSPLHF,TGTGCCAGCAGTTTAATTGGACAGCGCTCCTATAATTCACCCCTCCACTTT
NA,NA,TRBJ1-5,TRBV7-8,CASSLEISGVTNQPQHF,TGTGCCAGCAGCTTAGAAATTTCAGGGGTCACCAATCAGCCCCAGCATTTT
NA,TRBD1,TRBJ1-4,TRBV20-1,CSAGQGVYNEKLFF,TGCAGTGCGGGACAGGGGGTGTATAATGAAAAACTGTTTTTT